One and the same sample provided the 10 T cell receptor beta chains below, sequenced in a study of early T cells in non-severe SARS-CoV-2 infection. Via MiXCR, TCRdb re-called the 5' RACE reads, giving one row per CDR3 protein. The sample shows some 41,000 distinct CDR3 sequences, about 23% of them seen only once. The sequences come from whole blood, collected at baseline. The receptors stem from an adult who was a healthcare worker with PCR-confirmed SARS-CoV-2 infection or an uninfected control (not recorded which).

This clonotype appeared a few times. The chain joins TRBV2 to TRBJ1-4; D possibly corresponds to TRBD1 (5 bases). The CDR3 runs to 14 residues. V was cut by 9 bases and J by 8 bases, with 19 bases left in between. Germline-derived CDR1 and CDR2 are SNHLY and FYNNEI. The CDR3 spells CASTNGAEGEKLFF. The CDR3 DNA follows: TGTGCCAGTACCAATGGGGCAGAGGGCGAAAAACTGTTTTTT.

The J gene is TRBJ2-3, the V gene TRBV7-2; D may be TRBD1 (7 bases). Germline assignment: CDR1 SGHTA and CDR2 FQGNSA. This CDR3 has 16 amino acids. Trimming shortened V by 5 bases and J by 2 bases, and 17 bases separated the two germline ends. CDR3 loop: CASSPGGTVPTDTQYF. DNA of the CDR3: TGTGCCAGCAGCCCCGGCGGGACAGTCCCCACAGATACGCAGTATTTT.

The genes are TRBV7-3 and TRBJ1-1, with D possibly being TRBD1 (6 bases). Trimming pared 5 bases from V and 7 bases from J, leaving 11 bases between. This CDR3 comprises 12 residues. Germline CDR1 reads SGHTA; CDR2 reads FQGTGA. As DNA, the CDR3 is TGTGCCAGCAGCCCAGGGGCAGGTGAAGCTTTCTTT. Protein sequence: CASSPGAGEAFF.

There are a few counts of this clonotype. V is TRBV7-9 and J is TRBJ1-2, with D tentatively TRBD1 (6 bases). The V and J ends lost 4 bases and 3 bases respectively, with 9 bases between them. The CDR3 loop spans 13 amino acids. CDR1 is SEHNR, CDR2 FQNEAQ, per germline (reference sequence). As DNA, the CDR3 is TGTGCCAGCAGCTCTGGACAGTACTATGGCTACACCTTC. It is translated as CASSSGQYYGYTF.

This clonotype was seen only a few times. This sequence joins TRBV4-3 and TRBJ1-4; D unclear. Germline V gives CDR1 LGHNA, CDR2 YSLEER. This CDR3 has 14 amino acids. Trimming took 3 bases from V and 4 from J, leaving 9 bases between them. The chain's CDR3 is CASSQEAFNEKLFF. In DNA, the CDR3 is TGCGCCAGCAGCCAGGAGGCCTTTAATGAAAAACTGTTTTTT.

This clonotype was counted many times. The J gene is TRBJ1-1, the V gene TRBV7-9; TRBD1 might be the D (6 bases). Trimming pared 3 bases from V and 6 bases from J, leaving 14 bases between. The CDR3 has 14 amino acids. CDR1 is SEHNR, CDR2 FQNEAQ, per germline (reference sequence). CDR3 nucleotide sequence: TGTGCCAGCAGCTTGGCGGGGGCGGACGCTGAAGCTTTCTTT. Translating gives CASSLAGADAEAFF.

The chain is built from TRBV6-2 or TRBV6-3 and TRBJ1-1; no definite D call. Germline V gives CDR1 MNHEY, CDR2 SVGEGT. Trimming took 6 bases from V and 1 from J, leaving 9 bases between them. This CDR3 has 13 amino acids. This chain's CDR3 is CASRRSKNTEAFF. CDR3 in DNA: TGTGCCAGCAGGCGCAGTAAGAACACTGAAGCTTTCTTT.

This chain joins TRBV5-1 and TRBJ2-7; possibly TRBD1 or TRBD2 for D (5 bases each). This CDR3 region has 13 residues. Germline assignment: CDR1 SGHRS and CDR2 YFSETQ. The ends were cut back, 2 bases at V and 5 bases at J, with 11 bases in the middle. Written as DNA, the CDR3 is TGCGCCAGCAGCTTCCGGGACGTGGACGAGCAGTACTTC. Its translation: CASSFRDVDEQYF.

The chain recombines TRBV2 with TRBJ2-7; 7 bases align to TRBD1. Germline assignment: CDR1 SNHLY and CDR2 FYNNEI. The trim removed 0 bases at V and 6 bases at J, leaving 2 bases unmatched. This CDR3 has 13 amino acids. The CDR3 coding sequence is TGTGCCAGCAGTGAAGCCGCAGGGGGCGAGCAGTACTTC. Amino acid sequence: CASSEAAGGEQYF.

As regards this clonotype: The CDR3 ends on some other residue instead of the conserved phenylalanine or tryptophan, so this is likely a read error. V gene TRBV18 combines with J gene TRBJ2-5; TRBD1 aligns across 7 bases. V was clipped by 1 base and J by 5 bases; unmatched bases: 13. The V gene's germline CDR1 is KGHSH and CDR2 LQKENI. CDR3 length: 17 residues. CDR3 loop: CASSPLETGDVFETQYV. CDR3 sequence (DNA): TGTGCCAGCTCACCACTGGAAACAGGGGACGTCTTCGAGACCCAGTACGTC.